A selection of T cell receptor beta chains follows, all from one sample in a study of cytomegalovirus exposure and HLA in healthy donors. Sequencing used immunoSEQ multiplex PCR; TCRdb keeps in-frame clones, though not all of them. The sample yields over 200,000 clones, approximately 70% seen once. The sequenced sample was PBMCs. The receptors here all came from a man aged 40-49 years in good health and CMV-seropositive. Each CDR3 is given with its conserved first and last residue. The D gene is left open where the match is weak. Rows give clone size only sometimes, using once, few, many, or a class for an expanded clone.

DNA: TGTGCCAGCAGTGAGTGGTCGGGGAGCTATGGCTACACCTTC; CDR3: CASSEWSGSYGYTF; size: -; D: -; V: TRBV25-1; length: 14; J: TRBJ1-2
DNA: TGCGCCAGCAGCTTGGGACAGGATGTCTATGGCTACACCTTC; CDR3: CASSLGQDVYGYTF; size: -; D: -; V: TRBV5-1; length: 14; J: TRBJ1-2
DNA: TGTGCCAGCAGTTACTCGACCGAGGCGTATGGCTACACCTTC; CDR3: CASSYSTEAYGYTF; size: -; D: -; V: TRBV6-6; length: 14; J: TRBJ1-2
DNA: TGTGCCAGCAGTTATCTCGGGACAGAGTCAATGGATGAGCAGTTCTTC; CDR3: CASSYLGTESMDEQFF; size: -; D: TRBD1; V: TRBV28; length: 16; J: TRBJ2-1
DNA: TGTGCTAGTGGTTTGTTCGGCAGGGAATCCTACGAGCAGTACTTC; CDR3: CASGLFGRESYEQYF; size: -; D: -; V: TRBV12-5; length: 15; J: TRBJ2-7
DNA: TGTGCCAGCAGCTCAGGACAGGGCCTCAATCAGCCCCAGCATTTT; CDR3: CASSSGQGLNQPQHF; size: -; D: TRBD1; V: TRBV7-2; length: 15; J: TRBJ1-5
DNA: TGTGCCAGCACTATAGGGGGAGCCAATTCACCCCTCCACTTT; CDR3: CASTIGGANSPLHF; size: -; D: -; V: TRBV6-6; length: 14; J: TRBJ1-6
DNA: TGTACCAGCAGCTTAAGCCAGTCCCTAGGCAACTATGGCTACACCTTC; CDR3: CTSSLSQSLGNYGYTF; size: once; D: -; V: TRBV7-2; length: 16; J: TRBJ1-2
DNA: TGTGCCAGCTCCATGGGACAGGGGGTGGAAGAGCAGTACTTC; CDR3: CASSMGQGVEEQYF; size: -; D: TRBD1; V: TRBV18; length: 14; J: TRBJ2-7
DNA: TGTGCCAGCATCCGGTACAGGGGTGGTTCAGATACGCAGTATTTT; CDR3: CASIRYRGGSDTQYF; size: -; D: TRBD1; V: TRBV2; length: 15; J: TRBJ2-3
DNA: TGTGCCAGTAGTACCCAGGTGAACTTAGGGCCCCAGCATTTT; CDR3: CASSTQVNLGPQHF; size: -; D: -; V: TRBV19; length: 14; J: TRBJ1-5
DNA: TGTGCCAGTCCCAGGCCCCAGCATTTT; CDR3: CASPRPQHF; size: -; D: -; V: TRBV6-4; length: 9; J: TRBJ1-5
DNA: TGTGCCACCTCGGCCAGGGGGACTGGAAACACCATATATTTT; CDR3: CATSARGTGNTIYF; size: -; D: TRBD1; V: TRBV6-5; length: 14; J: TRBJ1-3
DNA: TGTGCCACCACCCGGACTAGCGGGGGTTCGAATACGCAGTATTTT; CDR3: CATTRTSGGSNTQYF; size: -; D: TRBD2; V: TRBV15; length: 15; J: TRBJ2-3
DNA: TGTGCCAGCAGCTTCACTAGCGGGGGGTACAACAATGAGCAGTTCTTC; CDR3: CASSFTSGGYNNEQFF; size: -; D: TRBD2; V: TRBV11-3; length: 16; J: TRBJ2-1
DNA: TGCAGCGTTGAAGGGTACCGGAGGATGAACACTGAAGCTTTCTTT; CDR3: CSVEGYRRMNTEAFF; size: once; D: -; V: TRBV29-1; length: 15; J: TRBJ1-1
DNA: TGCGCCAGCAGCGAAAGACAGGGGACCGGGGAGCTGTTTTTT; CDR3: CASSERQGTGELFF; size: -; D: TRBD1; V: TRBV5-1; length: 14; J: TRBJ2-2
DNA: TGTGCCAGCAGCTCGCGACAGGGGGCGGGGGAGACCCAGTACTTC; CDR3: CASSSRQGAGETQYF; size: -; D: TRBD1; V: TRBV7-9; length: 15; J: TRBJ2-5
DNA: TGTGCCAGCAGGGGTTCAGGTACATCAGAGACCCAGTACTTC; CDR3: CASRGSGTSETQYF; size: -; D: -; V: TRBV6-6; length: 14; J: TRBJ2-5
DNA: TGTGCCAGCAGCCAAGAAAGGGGGGGGCCGAACACCGGGGAGCTGTTTTTT; CDR3: CASSQERGGPNTGELFF; size: -; D: -; V: TRBV14; length: 17; J: TRBJ2-2
DNA: TGTGCCAGCAGCCCGGGGGGGCCATACACTGAAGCTTTCTTT; CDR3: CASSPGGPYTEAFF; size: -; D: -; V: TRBV11-2; length: 14; J: TRBJ1-1
DNA: TGTGCCAGCAGCTCGGCGGGGGGAGAGACCCAGTACTTC; CDR3: CASSSAGGETQYF; size: -; D: TRBD2; V: TRBV5-4; length: 13; J: TRBJ2-5
DNA: TGTGCCAGCAGCCAAACAGGGGGCCTCGGGGCCAACGTCCTGACTTTC; CDR3: CASSQTGGLGANVLTF; size: -; D: TRBD1; V: TRBV7-3; length: 16; J: TRBJ2-6
DNA: TGTGCCAGCAGTTTTTTCGGGGGGCGGGGGGGCTACACCTTC; CDR3: CASSFFGGRGGYTF; size: -; D: -; V: TRBV28; length: 14; J: TRBJ1-2
DNA: TGTGCCAGCAGTTACGGGGGGGCCGATTACAATGAGCAGTTCTTC; CDR3: CASSYGGADYNEQFF; size: -; D: -; V: TRBV6-6; length: 15; J: TRBJ2-1
DNA: TGCGCCAGCAGCCAGGAGGGGGGGGACTACAATGAGCAGTTCTTC; CDR3: CASSQEGGDYNEQFF; size: few; D: -; V: TRBV5-1; length: 15; J: TRBJ2-1